These 23 T cell receptor beta chains originate from one sample sequenced in a study of cytomegalovirus exposure and HLA in healthy donors. PCR employed 60 Vbeta and 13 Jbeta primers. Repertoires were generated with immunoSEQ multiplex PCR, while TCRdb's copy carries only in-frame clones and drops some. The sample includes around 150,000 clones, around 63% of them seen just once. Input material: PBMCs. Receptors were obtained from a human donor in good health.

V gene TRBV10-3 combines with J gene TRBJ2-2; a possible D gene is TRBD2 (6 bases). The CDR3 covers 16 residues. CDR1 and CDR2 from the germline V gene are ENHRY and SYGVKD. The V end was cut by 1 base, the J end by 6 bases, with 15 bases between. The CDR3 DNA is TGTGCCATCAGTGAGTACCGACTAGGAACCCCCGGGGAGCTGTTTTTT. This gives the protein CAISEYRLGTPGELFF.

This clone has just a few counts. The chain combines TRBV2 with TRBJ1-5; D is undetermined. Germline V CDR1 and CDR2: SNHLY, FYNNEI. The CDR3 contains 14 residues. The V gene lost 4 bases and the J gene lost 4 bases, with 11 bases spanning the gap. CDR3 bases: TGTGCCAGCAGTGTCCTAGATCGAAATCAGCCCCAGCATTTT. It specifies CASSVLDRNQPQHF.

The chain employs TRBV28 and TRBJ1-4, with 10 bases matching TRBD1. The CDR3 contains 16 residues. Germline V CDR1 and CDR2: MDHEN, SYDVKM. The junction had 6 bases not matched to a gene; V was cut back by 4 bases and J by 4 bases. CDR3: CASSSPRDRGNEKLFF. Here the CDR3 DNA reads TGTGCCAGCAGTTCACCACGGGACAGGGGTAATGAAAAACTGTTTTTT.

The chain employs TRBV10-3 and TRBJ2-5; 10 bases map to TRBD1. V lost 0 bases to trimming and J lost 4 bases; unmatched junction nucleotides: 2. CDR3 length: 15 amino acids. Germline V CDR1 and CDR2: ENHRY, SYGVKD. CDR3 region: CAISESTGGRETQYF. Written as DNA, the CDR3 is TGTGCCATCAGTGAGTCGACAGGGGGCAGAGAGACCCAGTACTTC.

A few counts support this clone. This chain links TRBV4-2 with TRBJ2-7; TRBD2 might be the D (5 bases). V was clipped by 1 base and J by 4 bases, with 5 bases between them. The CDR3 extends over 12 amino acids. Per the germline V gene, CDR1 is LGHNA and CDR2 is YNFKEQ. CDR3 in DNA: TGTGCCAGCAGCCAAGGAGGGTACGAGCAGTACTTC. Its protein is CASSQGGYEQYF.

This rearrangement joins TRBV11-1 to TRBJ1-4, with D possibly TRBD1 on 6 matching bases. The length of the CDR3 is 15 residues. Germline V gene sequence: CDR1 SGHAT, CDR2 FQDESV (reference sequence). Between the trimmed V and J ends, which lost 5 bases and 0 bases, there was a span of 10 bases. CDR3 region: CASSPDRTTNEKLFF. CDR3 sequence (DNA): TGTGCCAGCAGCCCGGACAGAACAACTAATGAAAAACTGTTTTTT.

The chain uses TRBV21-1 and TRBJ2-1; TRBD1 reflects the table's D call only, with no check against the DNA. TRBV21-1 is a listed pseudogene. CDR3 length: 15 amino acids. CDR3 nucleotide sequence: TGTGCCAGCAGCAACAGGGGGCTATGGAGGGATGAGCAGTTCTTC. As protein: CASSNRGLWRDEQFF.

This chain connects TRBV7-3 to TRBJ2-2; 7 nucleotides line up with TRBD2. Germline trimming cut 6 bases from V and 6 bases from J; bases unmatched to any gene: 1. Germline V gives CDR1 SGHTA, CDR2 FQGTGA. The length of the CDR3 is 12 residues. This chain's CDR3 is CASRGGAGELFF. The CDR3 coding sequence is TGTGCCAGCAGGGGGGGGGCCGGGGAGCTGTTTTTT.

The rearrangement links TRBV5-4 to TRBJ2-3; weak D call: TRBD2 (5 bases). Germline loops: CDR1 SGHNT, CDR2 YYREEE (reference sequence). The CDR3 contains 14 residues. V was clipped by 4 bases and J by 3 bases, with 12 bases between them. The CDR3 sequence is CASSQGSSTDTQYF. The CDR3 DNA sequence: TGTGCCAGCAGCCAAGGGAGCAGTACAGATACGCAGTATTTT.

The chain employs TRBV27 and TRBJ2-2; TRBD2 might be the D (7 bases). The V and J ends lost 4 bases and 5 bases respectively, with 14 bases between them. From germline, CDR1 is MNHEY and CDR2 SMNVEV (reference sequence). The CDR3 extends over 15 amino acids. The CDR3: CASSSLADSTGELFF. The DNA for the CDR3 is TGTGCCAGCAGTTCCCTAGCGGACAGTACCGGGGAGCTGTTTTTT.

This clone came up a few times. This chain uses TRBV19 with TRBJ1-5; D unclear. The V gene's germline CDR1 is LNHDA and CDR2 SQIVND (reference sequence). CDR3 size: 13 residues. Trimming took 9 bases from V and 1 from J, leaving 10 bases between them. DNA of the CDR3: TGTGCCAGCACTCACCGGAGCAATCAGCCCCAGCATTTT. Translating it yields CASTHRSNQPQHF.

This clone has just a few counts. The chain couples TRBV28 to TRBJ1-1, with D tentatively TRBD1 (5 bases). Per germline, CDR1 MDHEN and CDR2 SYDVKM. Trimming shortened V by 8 bases and J by 1 base, and 20 bases separated the two germline ends. The length of the CDR3 is 16 residues. As DNA, the CDR3 is TGTGCCAGCTCAGACATGGGGCCGGGGGGGAACACTGAAGCTTTCTTT. Protein sequence: CASSDMGPGGNTEAFF.

The chain combines TRBV27 with TRBJ2-7; D possibly corresponds to TRBD2 (5 bases). Trimming stripped 1 base from V and 5 bases from J, with 12 bases between. CDR1 and CDR2 from the germline V gene are MNHEY and SMNVEV (reference sequence). The CDR3 is 14 residues long. The CDR3 is CASSLLARTHEQYF. CDR3 DNA: TGTGCCAGCAGTTTATTAGCGCGAACCCACGAGCAGTACTTC.

The chain uses TRBV7-8 and TRBJ2-4; 9 positions match TRBD1. Germline loops: CDR1 SGHVS, CDR2 FQNEAQ. The CDR3 loop spans 15 amino acids. V shed 4 bases, J shed 10 bases, and the junction held 11 bases outside the gene matches. The CDR3 reads CASSSTGGWVEIQYF. The CDR3 DNA reads as TGTGCCAGCAGCTCGACAGGGGGGTGGGTGGAAATTCAGTACTTC.

The DNA of the CDR3 is TGCAGCGTTGTGGGTTCCGGGACTAGCGGGATGAATGAGCAGTTCTTC. This translates into CSVVGSGTSGMNEQFF. The V and J genes are TRBV29-1 and TRBJ2-1; 13 bases match TRBD2. The CDR3 length is 16 residues. V was pared by 4 bases and J by 7 bases, with 10 bases of the junction left unmatched. Germline V gene lookup returns CDR1 SQVTM and CDR2 ANQGSEA.

The chain is built from TRBV19 and TRBJ2-6; the match to TRBD1 covers 9 bases. Germline loops: CDR1 LNHDA, CDR2 SQIVND (reference sequence). The CDR3 runs 18 residues. With V trimmed by 3 bases and J by 0 bases, 6 bases remained unmatched. The CDR3 loop is CASSMRGQGFSGANVLTF. As DNA, the CDR3 is TGTGCCAGTAGTATGAGGGGACAGGGCTTCTCTGGGGCCAACGTCCTGACTTTC.

The V and J genes are TRBV7-3 and TRBJ2-2, with TRBD2 identical over 7 bases. Trimming removed 5 bases from V and 6 bases from J; junction bases left unmatched: 3. This CDR3 is 13 amino acids long. From germline, CDR1 is SGHTA and CDR2 FQGTGA. CDR3 sequence: CASSREVAGELFF. The CDR3 bases are TGTGCCAGCAGCCGGGAGGTAGCCGGGGAGCTGTTTTTT.

The gene calls are TRBV7-2 and TRBJ2-5, with a tentative D call TRBD2 (6 bases). Trimming removed 3 bases from V and 1 base from J, with 15 bases in between. CDR3 length: 16 amino acids. Germline values: CDR1 SGHTA, CDR2 FQGNSA. The CDR3 DNA reads as TGTGCCAGCAGCTTGGCCCAACTAGCCCCCCAAGAGACCCAGTACTTC. This gives the protein CASSLAQLAPQETQYF.

The V call is TRBV7-9, the J call TRBJ2-3, with D possibly being TRBD1 (6 bases). The CDR3 totals 13 residues. V was trimmed by 5 bases and J by 6 bases, leaving 12 bases between them. Germline V gene data show CDR1 as SEHNR and CDR2 as FQNEAQ (reference sequence). The CDR3 spells CASSQGRGDTQYF. Here the CDR3 DNA reads TGTGCCAGCAGCCAAGGCAGGGGCGATACGCAGTATTTT.

This clone was recorded once. The chain combines TRBV28 with TRBJ1-5; maybe TRBD1 (6 bases). The ends were cut back, 9 bases at V and 3 bases at J, with 12 bases in the middle. The CDR3 covers 13 residues. CDR1 is MDHEN and CDR2 is SYDVKM in the germline V gene. The CDR3: CASWGRNNQPQHF. In DNA, the CDR3 is TGTGCCAGTTGGGGGCGGAACAATCAGCCCCAGCATTTT.

This clone has only a few counts. The V gene is TRBV12-5, the J gene TRBJ2-1, with 9 bases lining up with TRBD1. The junction had 7 bases not matched to a gene; V was cut back by 5 bases and J by 8 bases. The CDR3 contains 14 residues. CDR1 and CDR2 from the germline V gene are LGHNT and FRNRAP. DNA for the CDR3: TGTGCTAGTGGTCGCCGGGACAGGGATGATGAGCAGTTCTTC. It translates to CASGRRDRDDEQFF.

The genes are TRBV11-2 and TRBJ1-2; D gene ambiguous. The CDR3 is made up of 13 amino acids. The germline V gene encodes CDR1 SGHAT and CDR2 FQNNGV. Between the trimmed V and J ends, which lost 3 bases and 4 bases, there was a span of 9 bases. CDR3 sequence: CASSLERTYGYTF. DNA of the CDR3: TGTGCCAGCAGCTTGGAGCGGACCTATGGCTACACCTTC.

The chain combines TRBV6-5 with TRBJ1-2, with a weak D call TRBD1 (6 bases). With 4 bases removed from V and 4 bases from J, the gap between germline ends came to 19 bases. The CDR3 loop spans 16 amino acids. Per the germline V gene, CDR1 is MNHEY and CDR2 is SVGAGI. CDR3 sequence (DNA): TGTGCCAGCAGTTCCCATACCGGCAGGGGAAGCTATGGCTACACCTTC. Residues: CASSSHTGRGSYGYTF.